A selection of T cell receptor beta chains follows, all from one sample in a study of T cell repertoires in cytomegalovirus infection. TCRdb passed the reads through MiXCR, listing each CDR3 protein once. The sample yields hundreds of thousands of distinct CDR3 sequences, roughly 12% seen once. Sequenced: PBMCs. All receptors derive from a human donor in good health (CMV status not recorded). Some clones in this sample may be carry-over from other donors' samples. The CDR3 runs from the conserved cysteine through the conserved F or W.

j_call: TRBJ2-2; v_call: TRBV4-2; cdr3_aa: CASSPPRMGNTGELFF
j_call: TRBJ2-5; v_call: TRBV7-3; cdr3_aa: CASSLTSGAGETQYF
j_call: TRBJ1-1; v_call: TRBV7-3; cdr3_aa: CASSLTRTGNTEAFF
j_call: TRBJ1-5; v_call: TRBV6-5; cdr3_aa: CATKTSGVGNRPQHF
j_call: TRBJ2-7; v_call: TRBV14; cdr3_aa: CASSQDRILYEQYF
j_call: TRBJ1-3; v_call: TRBV12-3/TRBV12-4; cdr3_aa: CASSGQGSGNTIYF
j_call: TRBJ2-5; v_call: TRBV20-1; cdr3_aa: CSASLSSGLRETQYF
j_call: TRBJ2-2; v_call: TRBV11-1; cdr3_aa: CASSGRQGGWTGELFF
j_call: TRBJ2-7; v_call: TRBV5-4; cdr3_aa: CASSFRGQASYEQYF
j_call: TRBJ1-5; v_call: TRBV30; cdr3_aa: CAWREQYNQPQHF
j_call: TRBJ2-7; v_call: TRBV20-1; cdr3_aa: CSALLGGKYEQYF
j_call: TRBJ2-5; v_call: TRBV14; cdr3_aa: CASSQERETQYF
j_call: TRBJ2-1; v_call: TRBV9; cdr3_aa: CASSVGAGRSYNEQFF
j_call: TRBJ1-1; v_call: TRBV6-1; cdr3_aa: CASLTQWNTEAFF
j_call: TRBJ2-5; v_call: TRBV7-8; cdr3_aa: CASSLRGGARYQETQYF
j_call: TRBJ2-1; v_call: TRBV5-4; cdr3_aa: CASSLEWTSSNEQFF
j_call: TRBJ1-4; v_call: TRBV20-1; cdr3_aa: CSTGGHNEKLFF
j_call: TRBJ1-5; v_call: TRBV15; cdr3_aa: CATSMARADQPQHF
j_call: TRBJ2-1; v_call: TRBV20-1; cdr3_aa: CSARPLAVPNEQVF
j_call: TRBJ2-3; v_call: TRBV6-4; cdr3_aa: CASSGQPSTDTQYF
j_call: TRBJ1-1; v_call: TRBV13; cdr3_aa: CASSLYGGVTEAFF
j_call: TRBJ2-4; v_call: TRBV6-1; cdr3_aa: CASSSRGRKGGNIQYF
j_call: TRBJ1-5; v_call: TRBV28; cdr3_aa: CASSWGTGLGQPQHF
j_call: TRBJ1-1; v_call: TRBV18; cdr3_aa: CTSSPSGSTSNTEAFF
j_call: TRBJ1-1; v_call: TRBV3-1; cdr3_aa: CASSQATGHTEAFF
j_call: TRBJ2-1; v_call: TRBV15; cdr3_aa: CATSRDREGEQFF
j_call: TRBJ2-5; v_call: TRBV7-2; cdr3_aa: CASLLTGTHHETQYF
j_call: TRBJ1-2; v_call: TRBV27; cdr3_aa: CASRQGVYGYTF
j_call: TRBJ2-6; v_call: TRBV3-1; cdr3_aa: CASRPPAGQAGIGANVLTF
j_call: TRBJ1-5; v_call: TRBV27; cdr3_aa: CASSLSFGGAGANQPQHF
j_call: TRBJ1-1; v_call: TRBV27; cdr3_aa: CASSSTGQVVGRFRAFF
j_call: TRBJ2-1; v_call: TRBV5-4; cdr3_aa: CASSLAGGMSSYNEQFF
j_call: TRBJ1-5; v_call: TRBV6-2/TRBV6-3; cdr3_aa: CASTNRVLSNQPQHF
j_call: TRBJ1-5; v_call: TRBV11-2; cdr3_aa: CASSLTGKQPQHF
j_call: TRBJ1-1; v_call: TRBV2; cdr3_aa: CASSGVLMNTEAFF
j_call: TRBJ2-3; v_call: TRBV2; cdr3_aa: CASHRDRTTDTQYF
j_call: TRBJ2-7; v_call: TRBV7-9; cdr3_aa: CAPQQLEVGQDLDLEQYF
j_call: TRBJ2-1; v_call: TRBV18; cdr3_aa: CASLGDTSSGEQFF
j_call: TRBJ1-6; v_call: TRBV28; cdr3_aa: CASRQARGINSPLHF
j_call: TRBJ2-1; v_call: TRBV7-3; cdr3_aa: CASSFSGSAYNEQFF
j_call: TRBJ1-1; v_call: TRBV7-9; cdr3_aa: CASSPRGVPEAFF
j_call: TRBJ2-2; v_call: TRBV7-9; cdr3_aa: CASTLRRGVSVTGELFF